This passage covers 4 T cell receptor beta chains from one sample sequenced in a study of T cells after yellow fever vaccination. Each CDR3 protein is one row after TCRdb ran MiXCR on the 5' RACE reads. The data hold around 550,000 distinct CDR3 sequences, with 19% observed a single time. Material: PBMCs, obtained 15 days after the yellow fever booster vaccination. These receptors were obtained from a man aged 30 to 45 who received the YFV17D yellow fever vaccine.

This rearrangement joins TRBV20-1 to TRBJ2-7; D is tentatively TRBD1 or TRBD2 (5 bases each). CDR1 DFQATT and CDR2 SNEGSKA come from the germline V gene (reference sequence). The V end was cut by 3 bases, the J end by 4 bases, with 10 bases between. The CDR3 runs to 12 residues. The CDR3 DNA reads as TGCAGTGCTAGGTTTGGGGGTTACGAGCAGTACTTC. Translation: CSARFGGYEQYF.

In DNA form, the CDR3 reads TGCAGTGCTAATACAGGTAGCAATCAGCCCCAGCATTTT. It specifies CSANTGSNQPQHF. The chain employs TRBV20-1 and TRBJ1-5, with a possible D match to TRBD1 (5 bases). This CDR3 region has 13 residues. V lost 4 bases and J 0 bases, leaving 7 bases between the germline ends. The germline CDR1 and CDR2 sequences are DFQATT and SNEGSKA (reference sequence).

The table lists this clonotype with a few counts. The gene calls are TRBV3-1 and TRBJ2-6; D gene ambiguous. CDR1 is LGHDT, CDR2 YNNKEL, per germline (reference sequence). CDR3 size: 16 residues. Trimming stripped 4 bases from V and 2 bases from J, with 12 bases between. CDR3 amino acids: CASSRLSAAGANVLTF. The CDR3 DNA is TGTGCCAGCAGCCGCCTCTCAGCCGCTGGGGCCAACGTCCTGACTTTC.

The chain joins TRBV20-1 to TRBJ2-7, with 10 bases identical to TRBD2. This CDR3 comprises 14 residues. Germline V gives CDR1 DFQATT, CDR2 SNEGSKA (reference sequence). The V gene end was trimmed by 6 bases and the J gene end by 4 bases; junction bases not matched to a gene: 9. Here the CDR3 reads CSADPGLANYEQYF. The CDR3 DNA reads TGCAGTGCGGACCCGGGACTAGCGAATTACGAGCAGTACTTC.